This TCR beta chain was sequenced for a study of regulatory T cells in long-lasting Graves disease. Across the study: By definition, persistent Graves' disease involved antithyroid drugs for over 5 years alongside positive TSH receptor antibodies.

A word on this clonotype: Its antigen remains unidentified.

Time point described: persistent/refractory GD, antithyroid drugs over 5 years with positive TRAb. Construction of the TCR library relied on RNA isolated from PBMCs. HTBI primers from iRepertoire and Arm-PCR of CDR3 regions yielded the TCR beta libraries. Via MiXCR, TCRdb re-called the multiplex PCR reads, giving one row per CDR3 protein. This sample has about 460,000 distinct CDR3 sequences; 22% occur once, and the top ten carry around 12%. Study observations and caveats: Analyses excluded thyroid tissue, covering peripheral blood alone. Patients with persistent disease showed a bias toward TRBV28, TRBJ1-2 and TRBJ2-5.

The CDR3 totals 14 residues. V lost 4 bases and J 4 bases, leaving 10 bases between the germline ends. Per the germline V gene, CDR1 is SGHTA and CDR2 is FQGNSA. This TCR derives from a female donor with Graves disease. The material sequenced was peripheral blood mononuclear cells (PBMCs), taken when the disease was refractory, from a patient treated with antithyroid drugs. The chain joins TRBV7-2 to TRBJ2-2; D remains ambiguous. The CDR3, as DNA: TGTGCCAGCAGCTCCAATTTGGCCACCGGGGAGCTGTTTTTT. Translation gives CASSSNLATGELFF.